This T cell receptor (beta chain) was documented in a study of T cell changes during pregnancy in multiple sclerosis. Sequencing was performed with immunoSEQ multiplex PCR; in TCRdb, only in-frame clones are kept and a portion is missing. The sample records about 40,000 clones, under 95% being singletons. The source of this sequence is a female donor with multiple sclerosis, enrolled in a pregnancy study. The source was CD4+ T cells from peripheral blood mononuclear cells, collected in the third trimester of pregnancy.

In DNA, the CDR3 is TGTGCCAGCAGCACCGACAGGGCCGGGTATGGCTACACCTTC. This encodes CASSTDRAGYGYTF. This chain joins TRBV5-6 and TRBJ1-2, with TRBD1 matching 7 bases. J lost 5 bases, V lost 4 bases, and 8 bases had no gene match. CDR1 and CDR2 (germline): SGHDT, YYEEEE. The CDR3 loop spans 14 amino acids.